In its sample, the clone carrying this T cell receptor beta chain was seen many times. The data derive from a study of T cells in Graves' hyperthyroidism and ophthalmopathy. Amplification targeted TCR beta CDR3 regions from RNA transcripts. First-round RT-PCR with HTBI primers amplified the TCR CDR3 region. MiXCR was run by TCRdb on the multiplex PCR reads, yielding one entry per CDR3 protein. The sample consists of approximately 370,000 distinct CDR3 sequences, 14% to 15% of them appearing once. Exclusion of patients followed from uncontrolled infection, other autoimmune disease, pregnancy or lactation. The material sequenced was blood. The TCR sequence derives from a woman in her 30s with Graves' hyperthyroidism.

CDR3 residues: CASSLDTNIQYF. The CDR3 nucleotides are TGTGCCAGCAGTTTAGACACCAACATTCAGTACTTC. The chain is built from TRBV28 and TRBJ2-4; D gene ambiguous. V shed 2 bases and J shed 7 bases, with 6 bases lying between them. Germline V gene data show CDR1 as MDHEN and CDR2 as SYDVKM. This CDR3 is built from 12 residues.